This note documents a single TCR beta chain sequence. Germline values: CDR1 SGHRS, CDR2 YFSETQ. The ends lost 0 bases at V and 3 bases at J; junction bases unmatched: 7. There are 17 residues in the CDR3. Original processing notes: Nucleated cell number was recorded as an estimate derived from reference gene primer amplification. Clones were read by immunoSEQ multiplex PCR, and TCRdb kept only the in-frame ones, dropping some. That table gives V, J and clone size, and the DNA gave D and trimming. Counted here are 90,000 to 140,000 clones, 75% to 85% occurring once; the ten biggest clones make up roughly 10%. The sample belongs to a study of blood T cell repertoires in COVID-19. As for the study in general: Sites in the United States, Italy and Spain provided acute and convalescent COVID-19 samples. T cells, B-cell-depleted T cells, or PBMCs supplied cDNA or gDNA.

The chain joins TRBV5-1 to TRBJ2-5; 11 bases map to TRBD2. The TCR sequence derives from a woman between 70 and 85 years old with acute or convalescent COVID-19. Sequencing was carried out using peripheral blood. DNA of the CDR3: TGCGCCAGCAGCTTGGGCGCCCGACTAGCGGGGAAAGAGACCCAGTACTTC. Amino acids: CASSLGARLAGKETQYF.